Listed below are T cell receptor beta chains from one sample, sequenced in a study of cytomegalovirus exposure and HLA in healthy donors. The data were produced by immunoSEQ multiplex PCR, yet TCRdb's version contains in-frame clones alone and is incomplete. Its listing shows approximately 110,000 clones. The sequenced sample consisted of PBMCs. These receptors all come from a man aged 25 to 45 in good health and CMV-seronegative. CDR3s include the opening cysteine and the closing phenylalanine or tryptophan. Fields, in order: J gene, V gene, D gene, CDR3 DNA, CDR3 protein. D genes are given only for firm matches.

TRBJ1-6 TRBV5-5 TRBD1 TGTGCCAGCAGCTTCCTGCAGGGGGGAAATTCACCCCTCCACTTT CASSFLQGGNSPLHF
TRBJ2-2 TRBV5-4 TRBD2 TGTGCCAGCAGCCCCGGGACTAGCCTAACCGGGGAGCTGTTTTTT CASSPGTSLTGELFF
TRBJ1-4 TRBV5-1 - TGCGCCAGCTCGAGGGGGGGTAGTGAAAAACTGTTTTTT CASSRGGSEKLFF
TRBJ2-7 TRBV19 TRBD1 TGTGCCAGTAGTACACAGGGGGCCTACGAGCAGTACTTC CASSTQGAYEQYF
TRBJ2-5 TRBV5-6 - TGTGCCAGCAGCATTGGGGGGGCCCAAGAGACCCAGTACTTC CASSIGGAQETQYF
TRBJ2-7 TRBV11-2 TRBD1 TGTGCCAGCACCCCATGGGACAGGAGCTCCTACGAGCAGTACTTC CASTPWDRSSYEQYF
TRBJ2-1 TRBV11-3 - TGTGCCAGCAGCTTATGGCGGGACAGCCCCTACAATGAGCAGTTCTTC CASSLWRDSPYNEQFF
TRBJ1-1 TRBV7-8 - TGTGCCAGCAGCTTAGGTCCCAGGGGGAACACTGAAGCTTTCTTT CASSLGPRGNTEAFF
TRBJ2-6 TRBV7-2 - TGTGCCAGCAGCTTAGGCCGAGGCGGGGCCAACTCTGGGGCCAACGTCCTGACTTTC CASSLGRGGANSGANVLTF
TRBJ1-1 TRBV7-3 TRBD1 TGTGCCAGCAGCTTAAACCGACCGAGGTTAAGACAGGGGACGGACACTGAAGCTTTCTTT CASSLNRPRLRQGTDTEAFF
TRBJ1-5 TRBV2 TRBD1 TGTGCCAGCAGGTCTGGGACAGGTAGAAATCAGCCCCAGCATTTT CASRSGTGRNQPQHF
TRBJ2-1 TRBV4-1 TRBD1 TGCGCCAGCAGCCGAGGACAGGCGACCAATGAGCAGTTCTTC CASSRGQATNEQFF
TRBJ2-7 TRBV15 TRBD2 TGTGCCACCAGCTGGAAGGGACTAGCGGGGAACGAGCAGTACTTC CATSWKGLAGNEQYF
TRBJ1-5 TRBV11-2 - TGTGCCAGCAGCTTAGGGGGGGAGGGCAATCAGCCCCAGCATTTT CASSLGGEGNQPQHF
TRBJ1-2 TRBV6-5 - TGTGCCAGCAGTCCTACAGGGAACTATGGCTACACCTTC CASSPTGNYGYTF
TRBJ1-4 TRBV28 TRBD1 TGTGCCAGCAGTCTAGAGGGGGCAGCTAATGAAAAACTGTTTTTT CASSLEGAANEKLFF
TRBJ2-7 TRBV7-2 - TGTGCCAGCAGCTTAGCTCACAGTCTCTCCTACGAGCAGTACTTC CASSLAHSLSYEQYF
TRBJ2-1 TRBV27 TRBD2 TGTGCCAGCAGCCCTAGAGGCGCGGGGGGATACAATGAGCAGTTCTTC CASSPRGAGGYNEQFF
TRBJ1-1 TRBV20-1 - TGCAGTGCTAGAAGAGGCGCTGAAGCTTTCTTT CSARRGAEAFF
TRBJ2-5 TRBV5-4 TRBD1 TGTGCCAGCAGCCGACAGGGTGGTACGGAGACCCAGTACTTC CASSRQGGTETQYF
TRBJ2-1 TRBV18 - TGTGCCAGCTCACGCCCCCAACCGAGGGGGACGCGCAATGAGCAGTTCTTC CASSRPQPRGTRNEQFF
TRBJ1-5 TRBV5-6 - TGTGCCAGCAGCTTAAGGGGGAGTACTCAGCCCCAGCATTTT CASSLRGSTQPQHF
TRBJ2-7 TRBV5-1 - TGCGCCAGCAGCTTGTGGGCAGGGGATGCCTACGAGCAGTACTTC CASSLWAGDAYEQYF
TRBJ2-7 TRBV11-2 - TGTGCCAGCAGCTTAGGTCCTTTCGAGCAGTACTTC CASSLGPFEQYF
TRBJ2-7 TRBV6-5 TRBD1 TGTGCCAGCCGGACCGGGACAGGGGTCTACGAGCAGTACTTC CASRTGTGVYEQYF
TRBJ2-7 TRBV7-9 TRBD1 TGTGCCAGCAGCAGGGGGACAGCCAACTCCTACGAGCAGTACTTC CASSRGTANSYEQYF
TRBJ2-5 TRBV5-6 TRBD1 TGTGCCAGCGGACAGGGGGGGCAAGAGACCCAGTACTTC CASGQGGQETQYF
TRBJ2-3 TRBV15 TRBD1 TGTGCCACCAGCGGACAGGCGTCTAGCACAGATACGCAGTATTTT CATSGQASSTDTQYF
TRBJ2-5 TRBV19 - TGTGCCAGTAGCGAACAAAGAGAGACCCAGTACTTC CASSEQRETQYF
TRBJ2-5 TRBV4-1 TRBD2 TGCGCCAGCAGCCAGGGAGATGGTAGCGGGATTCAAGAGACCCAGTACTTC CASSQGDGSGIQETQYF
TRBJ1-6 TRBV7-9 TRBD1 TGTGCCAGCAGCTTCATGTCCCCGGGACAGTTTTATAATTCACCCCTCCACTTT CASSFMSPGQFYNSPLHF
TRBJ2-7 TRBV5-6 - TGTGCCAGCAGCCGGCGAGGTACCGGCTACGAGCAGTACTTC CASSRRGTGYEQYF
TRBJ2-7 TRBV2 TRBD2 TGTGCCAGCAGTGAGAAGGTAGCGGGGAGCCACGAGCAGTACTTC CASSEKVAGSHEQYF
TRBJ1-5 TRBV13 TRBD1 TGTGCCAGCAGCCGGGCGGGGCAGGGGGCCTTCAATCAGCCCCAGCATTTT CASSRAGQGAFNQPQHF
TRBJ2-5 TRBV5-1 TRBD2 TGCGCCAGCAGCCCTGGGACTAGCGGGGGGGCGTACCAAGAGACCCAGTACTTC CASSPGTSGGAYQETQYF
TRBJ1-5 TRBV7-9 TRBD1 TGTGCCAGCAGCCCAAGGACAGGGAGTCAGCCCCAGCATTTT CASSPRTGSQPQHF
TRBJ1-2 TRBV7-9 - TGTGCCAGCAGCTTAATCAGTTCGGGGGGGGATGGCTACACCTTC CASSLISSGGDGYTF
TRBJ1-1 TRBV4-2 - TGTGCCAGCAGCCACCAGGACGGGAAAAAAAACACTGAAGCTTTCTTT CASSHQDGKKNTEAFF
TRBJ2-5 TRBV5-8 - TGTGCCAGCAGATCTACTCGGACATACGCTTGGGAGACCCAGTACTTC CASRSTRTYAWETQYF
TRBJ2-5 TRBV9 TRBD2 TGTGCCAGCAGCTTACTAGCGGGGGAATACCAAGAGACCCAGTACTTC CASSLLAGEYQETQYF
TRBJ1-2 TRBV5-4 - TGTGCCAGCAGCTCGAGAGACAGGAATAACTATGGCTACACCTTC CASSSRDRNNYGYTF
TRBJ2-7 TRBV5-4 - TGTGCCAGCAGCTTGGGAGGCCGCCCAATTGAGCAGTACTTC CASSLGGRPIEQYF
TRBJ2-3 TRBV19 - TGTGCCAGTAGTATGGACGCGGGAGATACGCAGTATTTT CASSMDAGDTQYF
TRBJ2-1 TRBV18 TRBD2 TGTGCCAGCTCACCGACTAGCGGGGCCCTGTACAATGAGCAGTTCTTC CASSPTSGALYNEQFF
TRBJ1-2 TRBV6-6 - TGTGCCAGCAGTTACACTACTAACTCCTATGGCTACACCTTC CASSYTTNSYGYTF
TRBJ1-1 TRBV25-1 - TGTGCCAGCAGTTCGGACAGGAACACTGAAGCTTTCTTT CASSSDRNTEAFF
TRBJ2-5 TRBV6-6 TRBD2 TGTGCCAGCAGTCTGACTAGCGGGGGGGCCAAAGAGACCCAGTACTTC CASSLTSGGAKETQYF
TRBJ2-5 TRBV5-4 TRBD2 TGTGCCAGCAGCTTCGGAGCGGGGGGGCGAGAGACCCAGTACTTC CASSFGAGGRETQYF
TRBJ1-2 TRBV21-1 - TGTGCCAGCAGTCCGGGGGGACACGGCGTTCTTTACTATGGCTACACCTTC CASSPGGHGVLYYGYTF
TRBJ2-7 TRBV5-1 TRBD2 TGCGCCAGCAGCGAGGGACTAGCGAGCTCCTACGAGCAGTACTTC CASSEGLASSYEQYF
TRBJ1-2 TRBV27 - TGTGCCAGCCACGAGGAGCCGGCGGTAGGCTACACCTTC CASHEEPAVGYTF
TRBJ2-6 TRBV5-1 - TGCGCCAGCAGGGTGGAGAGCTCTGGGGCCAACGTCCTGACTTTC CASRVESSGANVLTF
TRBJ2-5 TRBV29-1 - TGCAGCGTTGAAGCCTTCCAAGAGACCCAGTACTTC CSVEAFQETQYF
TRBJ2-7 TRBV7-2 TRBD2 TGTGCCAGCAGCCCTAGCGGGGGTTCCGCCTACGAGCAGTACTTC CASSPSGGSAYEQYF
TRBJ1-4 TRBV2 - TGTGCCAGCAGTTACCGGGACTTTGAAAAACTGTTTTTT CASSYRDFEKLFF
TRBJ2-7 TRBV9 TRBD2 TGTGCCAGCAGCGTCTCTAGGCGGGGGTCTCTTCCATACGTTCGTCGCGAGCAGTACTTC CASSVSRRGSLPYVRREQYF
TRBJ2-7 TRBV5-1 TRBD1 TGCGCCAGCAGCTCCGGGACAGCCTCCTACGAGCAGTACTTC CASSSGTASYEQYF
TRBJ1-1 TRBV30 TRBD1 TGTGCCTGGTCGGGACAGGGGACCCATACTGAAGCTTTCTTT CAWSGQGTHTEAFF
TRBJ2-6 TRBV5-1 - TGCGCCAGCAGCACGAGTGGGGCCAACGTCCTGACTTTC CASSTSGANVLTF